This T cell receptor (beta chain) is drawn from a study of shared clonotypes between healthy human individuals. This clone was counted once. Its antigen is unidentified. Study findings and constraints: Larger richness was generally estimated for naive than memory subsets.

Free of recent acute infections or vaccinations, the donors were healthy HIV-negative adults. Germline V CDR1 and CDR2: SEHNR, FQNEAQ (reference sequence). This CDR3 is 16 amino acids long. Trimming removed 5 bases from V and 5 bases from J, with 21 bases in between. As handled by the study authors: Filtering was not the same, since immunoSEQ gave junction-only sequences without quality scores. This table comes from immunoSEQ multiplex PCR, and its TCRdb copy is limited to in-frame clones, with some not included. V, J and clone size were drawn from that table, and D and trimming were deduced from the DNA. The sample includes 2 million to 2.5 million clones, about 94% of them seen just once.

The chain uses TRBV7-9 and TRBJ1-1; weak D call: TRBD1 (5 bases). This TCR was recovered from a man aged 18 to 30 in good health. Input material: naive CD4+ T cells sorted from blood. As for subset: CD45RA+ positively selected. In DNA, the CDR3 is TGTGCCAGCAGCCCCAATCTGGGGGGACGAAGGACTGAAGCTTTCTTT. Residues: CASSPNLGGRRTEAFF.